These 27 T cell receptor beta chains were all obtained from the same sample, sequenced in a study of blood T cell repertoires in COVID-19. Only in-frame clones appear in the TCRdb table, and some are missing; sequencing was by immunoSEQ multiplex PCR. The sample consists of fewer than 120,000 clones, almost 80% of them appearing once. Sequenced sample: peripheral blood. The receptors stem from an elderly woman with active or convalescent COVID-19.

The chain joins TRBV5-8 to TRBJ1-4, with TRBD1 as a possible D gene (5 bases). Germline V gene lookup returns CDR1 SGHTS and CDR2 YDEGEE. The CDR3 runs 15 residues. V was pared by 1 base and J by 4 bases, with 11 bases between. CDR3 loop: CASSLSRQLNEKLFF. The CDR3, as DNA: TGTGCCAGCAGCTTGTCCCGACAGCTTAATGAAAAACTGTTTTTT.

The chain employs TRBV5-8 and TRBJ2-1, with 10 bases that match TRBD2. CDR3 length equals 17 residues. CDR1 SGHTS and CDR2 YDEGEE come from the germline V gene. Unmatched junction bases numbered 11, after V lost 0 bases and J lost 8 bases. This CDR3 reads CASSLAVTSGTGYEQFF. The CDR3 DNA is TGTGCCAGCAGCTTGGCGGTCACTAGCGGGACGGGGTATGAGCAGTTCTTC.

This chain links TRBV19 with TRBJ1-5, with no clear D. CDR3 length: 17 residues. The V and J ends lost 0 bases and 3 bases respectively, with 15 bases between them. Germline V gives CDR1 LNHDA, CDR2 SQIVND (reference sequence). The CDR3 region has the DNA TGTGCCAGTAGTATAGATGTCAGGTCGGCCCCCAATCAGCCCCAGCATTTT. Protein product: CASSIDVRSAPNQPQHF.

This clone showed up just a few times. The chain couples TRBV18 to TRBJ1-4; a weak D match, TRBD1 (5 bases). V shed 3 bases and J shed 0 bases, with 8 bases lying between them. The CDR3 has 15 residues. Germline CDR1 and CDR2: KGHSH and LQKENI. Here the CDR3 DNA reads TGTGCCAGCTCACCTCAGGGTGCAACTAATGAAAAACTGTTTTTT. The encoded protein is CASSPQGATNEKLFF.

The CDR3 protein is CASSFRQGADGYTF. The DNA for the CDR3 is TGCGCCAGCAGCTTCCGACAGGGGGCGGATGGCTACACCTTC. V and J are TRBV5-1 and TRBJ1-2, with 10 bases fitting TRBD1. Germline loops: CDR1 SGHRS, CDR2 YFSETQ. This CDR3 has 14 amino acids. Trimming at V came to 2 bases and at J to 6 bases, leaving 4 bases not matched to a gene.

V gene TRBV18 combines with J gene TRBJ2-2; TRBD1 matches at 12 bases. The CDR3 sequence is 20 residues long. V dropped 3 bases and J dropped 3; count of bases not matched to a gene: 14. Germline-derived CDR1 and CDR2 are KGHSH and LQKENI. As DNA, the CDR3 is TGTGCCAGCTCACCTAGCCTGGGGACAGGGGGCCAGAAGGACACCGGGGAGCTGTTTTTT. This codes for CASSPSLGTGGQKDTGELFF.

This chain connects TRBV3-1 (or the pseudogene TRBV3-2) to TRBJ1-1, with D hard to call. This CDR3 has 14 amino acids. The germline V gene has CDR1 LGHDT and CDR2 YNNKEL (reference sequence). The ends were cut back, 2 bases at V and 0 bases at J, with 7 bases in the middle. CDR3 nucleotides: TGTGCCAGCAGCCAAACTTTTGTGAACACTGAAGCTTTCTTT. Translated, it gives CASSQTFVNTEAFF.

The chain links TRBV10-1 to TRBJ2-1; the D gene is possibly TRBD2 (5 bases). The length of the CDR3 is 13 residues. Germline CDR1 is WNHNN and CDR2 is SYGVQD (reference sequence). The germline V and J ends were trimmed by 10 bases and 0 bases, with 10 bases remaining between them. As DNA, the CDR3 is TGCGCCACTGGACGGGACTCCTACAATGAGCAGTTCTTC. Protein: CATGRDSYNEQFF.

This chain links TRBV6-5 with TRBJ2-3; possible D gene TRBD1, 6 bases. Trimming stripped 7 bases from V and 6 bases from J, with 17 bases between. The CDR3 totals 14 residues. CDR1 and CDR2 (germline): MNHEY, SVGAGI. The CDR3 reads CASIRDNNADTQYF. CDR3 DNA: TGTGCCAGCATCAGGGACAATAATGCCGATACGCAGTATTTT.

V gene TRBV5-5 combines with J gene TRBJ1-1; no clear D. Germline V gene sequence: CDR1 SGHKS, CDR2 YYEKEE (reference sequence). Trimming took off 4 bases at V and 1 base at J, with 14 bases between the two ends. This CDR3 is built from 15 residues. The CDR3 protein is CASSPWRRENTEAFF. The CDR3 coding sequence is TGTGCCAGCAGCCCATGGAGACGGGAGAACACTGAAGCTTTCTTT.

This sequence joins TRBV28 and TRBJ1-2; tentative D call: TRBD1 (5 bases). V was pared by 6 bases and J by 5 bases, with 7 bases between. This CDR3 contains 11 residues. The germline gives CDR1 MDHEN, CDR2 SYDVKM. The CDR3 nucleotides are TGTGCCAGCAGGAGACAGTATGGCTACACCTTC. This gives the protein CASRRQYGYTF.

The chain links TRBV28 to TRBJ1-6, with a possible D match to TRBD1 (5 bases). Germline CDR1 is MDHEN and CDR2 is SYDVKM. V was clipped by 4 bases and J by 5 bases, with 6 bases between them. This CDR3 comprises 13 residues. The CDR3 sequence: CASSSGNNSPLHF. CDR3 DNA sequence: TGTGCCAGCAGTTCAGGGAATAATTCACCCCTCCACTTT.

This clone was counted between two and nine times. The chain uses TRBV10-1 and TRBJ1-1; D unresolved. CDR1 is WNHNN, CDR2 SYGVQD, per germline (reference sequence). The ends were cut back, 7 bases at V and 10 bases at J, with 10 bases in the middle. The CDR3 contains 10 residues. CDR3 bases: TGCGCCAGCACTAGTTGTGGAGCTTTCTTT. Its translation is CASTSCGAFF.

The gene calls are TRBV24-1 and TRBJ2-2; TRBD1 matches 7 bases. Germline CDR1 is KGHDR and CDR2 is SFDVKD. The CDR3 extends over 14 amino acids. V shed 5 bases and J 3 bases; nucleotides not matched to a gene: 2. In DNA form, the CDR3 reads TGTGCCACCAGTGCGACAGGGTACACCGGGGAGCTGTTTTTT. Translating it yields CATSATGYTGELFF.

This clone has a handful of counts. The gene calls are TRBV12-5 and TRBJ1-2; no clear D gene. The CDR3 is made up of 16 amino acids. The germline V gene has CDR1 LGHNT and CDR2 FRNRAP. V lost 0 bases, J lost 3 bases, and 14 bases lay in between. CDR3 sequence (DNA): TGTGCTAGTGGTTTGGTACCGAACTACTCTGACTATGGCTACACCTTC. Translated: CASGLVPNYSDYGYTF.

The rearrangement joins TRBV30 to TRBJ1-1; D gene uncertain. This CDR3 contains 12 residues. CDR1 and CDR2 (germline): GTSNPN, SVGIG (reference sequence). The ends were cut back, 0 bases at V and 6 bases at J, with 8 bases in the middle. This chain's CDR3 is CAWSVNLAEAFF. DNA for the CDR3: TGTGCCTGGAGTGTTAATCTCGCTGAAGCTTTCTTT. Full variable domain (outside the CDR3, taken from reference TRBV30 and TRBJ1-1): SQTIHQWPATLVQPVGSPLSLECTVEGTSNPNLYWYRQAAGRGLQLLFYSVGIGQISSEVPQNLSASRPQDRQFILSSKKLLLSDSGFYLCAWSVNLAEAFFGQGTRLTVV.

The chain links TRBV6-2 or TRBV6-3 to TRBJ2-6; D not certain. The CDR3 totals 14 residues. V lost 5 bases, J lost 0 bases, and 5 bases lay in between. The V gene's germline CDR1 is MNHEY and CDR2 SVGEGT. The CDR3 is CASSSLSGANVLTF. In DNA form, the CDR3 reads TGTGCCAGCAGTAGCCTCTCTGGGGCCAACGTCCTGACTTTC.

This chain uses TRBV5-1 with TRBJ1-2; 8 bases are a match to TRBD1. Germline lookup yields CDR1 SGHRS and CDR2 YFSETQ. The CDR3 has 15 residues. With 0 bases clipped from V and 5 bases from J, the junction kept 6 bases outside the gene matches. Here the CDR3 DNA reads TGCGCCAGCAGCTTGGATGGACAGGGAGGGTATGGCTACACCTTC. Its protein product is CASSLDGQGGYGYTF.

The chain uses TRBV5-1 and TRBJ2-2; D is possibly TRBD1 (6 bases). The CDR3 runs to 16 residues. The V gene's germline CDR1 is SGHRS and CDR2 YFSETQ. V was pared by 2 bases and J by 2 bases, with 13 bases between. For the CDR3, the DNA is TGCGCCAGCAGCTTAACAGGGTCCCCCAACACCGGGGAGCTGTTTTTT. Its translation is CASSLTGSPNTGELFF. The full variable domain, with the rest looked up from reference TRBV5-1 and TRBJ2-2, is KAGVTQTPRYLIKTRGQQVTLSCSPISGHRSVSWYQQTPGQGLQFLFEYFSETQRNKGNFPGRFSGRQFSNSRSEMNVSTLELGDSALYLCASSLTGSPNTGELFFGEGSRLTVL.

V usage is TRBV7-8 and J usage is TRBJ1-2, with D possibly being TRBD1 (5 bases). Germline CDR1 is SGHVS and CDR2 is FQNEAQ. The CDR3 runs to 15 residues. The V gene lost 1 base and the J gene lost 7 bases, with 16 bases spanning the gap. The CDR3 DNA reads as TGTGCCAGCAGCTTAGTACAGGAGTTATCCAGTGGCTACACCTTC. It specifies CASSLVQELSSGYTF.

This chain links TRBV10-2 with TRBJ1-5; the D gene is possibly TRBD1 (6 bases). Germline V gene sequence: CDR1 WSHSY, CDR2 SAAADI. The CDR3 is 16 amino acids. Trimming pared 0 bases from V and 7 bases from J, leaving 16 bases between. The chain's CDR3 is CASSESGRGRWQPQHF. The CDR3 nucleotides read TGCGCCAGCAGTGAGTCGGGCAGGGGTCGATGGCAGCCCCAGCATTTT.

The genes are TRBV6-6 and TRBJ2-3; tentatively, D is TRBD2 (6 bases). Trimming stripped 2 bases from V and 3 bases from J, with 15 bases between. Per germline, CDR1 MNHNY and CDR2 SVGAGI (reference sequence). This CDR3 comprises 16 residues. CDR3 region: CASSYRSGAITDTQYF. For the CDR3, the DNA is TGTGCCAGCAGTTACCGGTCGGGAGCCATTACAGATACGCAGTATTTT.

V gene TRBV20-1 combines with J gene TRBJ2-3, with D hard to call. V lost 3 bases to trimming and J lost 6 bases, with 7 bases between them. The CDR3 has 11 residues. Germline CDR1 is DFQATT and CDR2 is SNEGSKA (reference sequence). In DNA, the CDR3 is TGCAGTGCTAGTCGGTGGGATACGCAGTATTTT. It translates to CSASRWDTQYF.

The chain has TRBV6-5 and TRBJ1-1; maybe TRBD1 (5 bases). The CDR3 consists of 13 residues. Trimming pared 11 bases from V and 3 bases from J, leaving 16 bases between. Germline CDR1 MNHEY, CDR2 SVGAGI. The chain's CDR3 is CAFPPEGDTEAFF. Here the CDR3 DNA reads TGTGCCTTCCCCCCGGAAGGGGACACTGAAGCTTTCTTT.

The rearrangement uses TRBV18 and TRBJ2-1; 8 positions agree with TRBD2. The ends lost 3 bases at V and 1 base at J; junction bases unmatched: 5. The CDR3 runs 16 residues. From germline, CDR1 is KGHSH and CDR2 LQKENI. In DNA form, the CDR3 reads TGTGCCAGCTCACCTATCGGGACTAGGTCCTACAATGAGCAGTTCTTC. Its translation is CASSPIGTRSYNEQFF. The full variable domain, with the rest looked up from reference TRBV18 and TRBJ2-1, is NAGVMQNPRHLVRRRGQEARLRCSPMKGHSHVYWYRQLPEEGLKFMVYLQKENIIDESGMPKERFSAEFPKEGPSILRIQQVVRGDSAAYFCASSPIGTRSYNEQFFGPGTRLTVL.

The chain joins TRBV19 to TRBJ2-2; 7 bases agree with TRBD1. Germline V CDR1 and CDR2: LNHDA, SQIVND (reference sequence). V lost 10 bases and J lost 2; bases outside the gene matches: 4. The CDR3 totals 13 residues. This CDR3 reads CATRDSNTGELFF. The CDR3 bases are TGTGCCACCAGGGACAGTAACACCGGGGAGCTGTTTTTT.

This chain joins TRBV27 and TRBJ1-3; maybe TRBD1 (6 bases). Trimming left V 6 bases short and J 2 bases short, with 17 bases between. CDR1 is MNHEY, CDR2 SMNVEV, per germline (reference sequence). The CDR3 contains 16 residues. The CDR3 sequence: CASSPTGTRTGNTIYF. The CDR3 coding sequence is TGTGCCAGCAGCCCAACCGGGACACGGACTGGAAACACCATATATTTT.